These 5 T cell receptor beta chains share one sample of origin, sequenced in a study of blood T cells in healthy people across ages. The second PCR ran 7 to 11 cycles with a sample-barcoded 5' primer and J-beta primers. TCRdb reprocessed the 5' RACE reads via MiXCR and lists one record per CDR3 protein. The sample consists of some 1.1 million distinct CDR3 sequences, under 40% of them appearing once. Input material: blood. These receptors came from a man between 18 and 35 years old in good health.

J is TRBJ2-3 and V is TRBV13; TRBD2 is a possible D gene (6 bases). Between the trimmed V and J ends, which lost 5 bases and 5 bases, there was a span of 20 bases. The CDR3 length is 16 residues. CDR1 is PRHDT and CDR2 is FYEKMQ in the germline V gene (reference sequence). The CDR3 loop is CASSPPGLRSKDTQYF. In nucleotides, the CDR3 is TGTGCCAGCAGCCCCCCGGGACTTCGGTCGAAAGATACGCAGTATTTT.

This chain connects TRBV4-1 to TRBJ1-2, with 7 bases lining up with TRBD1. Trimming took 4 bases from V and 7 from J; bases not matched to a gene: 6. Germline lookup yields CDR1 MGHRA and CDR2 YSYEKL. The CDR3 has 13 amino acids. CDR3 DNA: TGCGCCAGCAGCCCCACCTCAGGGGGTGGCTACACCTTC. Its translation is CASSPTSGGGYTF.

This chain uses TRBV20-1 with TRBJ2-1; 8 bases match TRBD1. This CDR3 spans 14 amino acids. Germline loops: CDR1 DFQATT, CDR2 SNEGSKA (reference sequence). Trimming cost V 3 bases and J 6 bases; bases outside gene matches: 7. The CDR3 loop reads CSAREGTGSNEQFF. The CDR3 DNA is TGCAGTGCTAGGGAGGGGACAGGCTCCAATGAGCAGTTCTTC.

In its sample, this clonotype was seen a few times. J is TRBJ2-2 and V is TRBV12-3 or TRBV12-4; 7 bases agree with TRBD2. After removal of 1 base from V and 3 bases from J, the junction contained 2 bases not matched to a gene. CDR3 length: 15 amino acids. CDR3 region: CASSLGAGDTGELFF. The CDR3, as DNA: TGTGCCAGCAGTTTAGGGGCGGGGGACACCGGGGAGCTGTTTTTT.

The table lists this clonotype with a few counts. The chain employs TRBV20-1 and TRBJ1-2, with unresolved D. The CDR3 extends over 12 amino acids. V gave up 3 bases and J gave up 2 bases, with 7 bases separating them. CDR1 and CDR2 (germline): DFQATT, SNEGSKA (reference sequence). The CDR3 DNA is TGCAGTGCTAGGGTGGAAAACTATGGCTACACCTTC. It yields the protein CSARVENYGYTF.